The 13 T cell receptor beta chains reported below all come from one sample, sequenced in a study of human T cells and chemical hapten exposure. Time point here: patch test 1, 2 weeks after DPC sensitization. Treatment meaning: therapeutic diphenylcyclopropenone sensitization with weekly scalp DPC. TCRdb recomputed calls from the RACE reads with MiXCR, one row per CDR3 protein. Among 75,000 to 100,000 distinct CDR3 sequences listed, around an eighth were seen once. The source was whole blood, collected in connection with sensitization to the hapten diphenylcyclopropenone (DPC). Every receptor here comes from a middle-aged woman with alopecia areata. Some clones in this sample may be carry-over from other donors' samples.

This clonotype was seen more than once but under ten times. This sequence joins TRBV29-1 and TRBJ1-1; no clear D gene. CDR1 is SQVTM, CDR2 ANQGSEA, per germline. This CDR3 region has 8 residues. V was cut by 5 bases and J by 11 bases, with 6 bases left in between. The CDR3 loop reads CSVTGAFF. CDR3 nucleotides: TGCAGCGTTACCGGTGCTTTCTTT. Combining the CDR3 with reference TRBV29-1 and TRBJ1-1 gives the whole variable domain SAVISQKPSRDICQRGTSLTIQCQVDSQVTMMFWYRQQPGQSLTLIATANQGSEATYESGFVIDKFPISRPNLTFSTLTVSNMSPEDSSIYLCSVTGAFFGQGTRLTVV.

V is TRBV2 and J is TRBJ1-1, with unresolved D. This CDR3 contains 12 residues. With 6 bases removed from V and 2 bases from J, the gap between germline ends came to 7 bases. Germline assignment: CDR1 SNHLY and CDR2 FYNNEI. CDR3 DNA: TGTGCCAGCAGGCCGGTTAACACTGAAGCTTTCTTT. Its translation: CASRPVNTEAFF.

There are many counts of this clonotype. This chain links TRBV29-1 with TRBJ2-1; 10 nucleotides agree with TRBD2. Trimming cost V 5 bases and J 0 bases; bases outside gene matches: 7. CDR1 and CDR2 from the germline V gene are SQVTM and ANQGSEA. CDR3 length equals 16 residues. The CDR3, as DNA: TGCAGCGTTAAAACTAGCGGGGCCAGCTCCTACAATGAGCAGTTCTTC. Translated: CSVKTSGASSYNEQFF.

V is TRBV20-1 and J is TRBJ1-5; D remains unclear. This CDR3 comprises 12 residues. Trimming took 6 bases from V and 0 from J, leaving 6 bases between them. Germline CDR1 and CDR2: DFQATT and SNEGSKA (reference sequence). CDR3 region: CSATNSNQPQHF. The CDR3 coding sequence is TGCAGTGCCACGAATAGCAATCAGCCCCAGCATTTT.

This clonotype occurred a few times. This chain joins TRBV7-8 and TRBJ2-5; 9 positions agree with TRBD2. Germline V gives CDR1 SGHVS, CDR2 FQNEAQ. This CDR3 spans 16 amino acids. The V and J ends lost 5 bases and 5 bases, in that order; junction bases with no gene match: 12. This CDR3 is CASSQRVRLAGETQYF. CDR3 coding DNA: TGTGCCAGCAGCCAGCGGGTTAGGCTAGCGGGGGAGACCCAGTACTTC.

The chain joins TRBV6-4 to TRBJ2-3; TRBD1 aligns across 12 bases. Germline lookup yields CDR1 MRHNA and CDR2 SNTAGT. Losses at the gene ends were 7 bases for V and 5 bases for J; bases not matched to a gene: 7. The CDR3 runs to 15 residues. The CDR3 is CASNAGTGGEDTQYF. The CDR3 DNA reads as TGTGCCAGCAACGCCGGGACAGGGGGCGAAGATACGCAGTATTTT.

This chain joins TRBV7-2 and TRBJ2-1; 7 positions agree with TRBD2. Germline CDR1 and CDR2: SGHTA and FQGNSA. The CDR3 length is 16 residues. V was clipped by 3 bases and J by 5 bases; unmatched bases: 10. The CDR3 loop is CASSFRGRAGHNEQFF. The CDR3 DNA is TGTGCCAGCAGCTTCCGGGGGAGGGCAGGCCACAATGAGCAGTTCTTC.

The chain is built from TRBV5-6 and TRBJ1-6; 8 positions agree with TRBD1. Per germline, CDR1 SGHDT and CDR2 YYEEEE. Germline trimming cut 1 base from V and 7 bases from J; bases unmatched to any gene: 4. This CDR3 has 15 residues. The CDR3 coding sequence is TGTGCCAGCAGCTTGAAGGACAGGGAGAATTCACCCCTCCACTTT. Amino acid sequence: CASSLKDRENSPLHF.

This clonotype was recorded at least ten times. The chain combines TRBV5-1 with TRBJ2-1; the D is unclear. This CDR3 has 13 amino acids. Germline lookup yields CDR1 SGHRS and CDR2 YFSETQ. The V and J ends lost 0 bases and 5 bases respectively, with 6 bases between them. CDR3 bases: TGCGCCAGCAGCTTGGGGCTAAACAATGAGCAGTTCTTC. As protein: CASSLGLNNEQFF. Full variable domain (remainder filled in from reference TRBV5-1 and TRBJ2-1): KAGVTQTPRYLIKTRGQQVTLSCSPISGHRSVSWYQQTPGQGLQFLFEYFSETQRNKGNFPGRFSGRQFSNSRSEMNVSTLELGDSALYLCASSLGLNNEQFFGPGTRLTVL.

The chain carries TRBV7-6 and TRBJ2-1; 11 nucleotides line up with TRBD2. There are 15 residues in the CDR3. Germline lookup yields CDR1 SGHVS and CDR2 FNYEAQ. The V and J ends lost 6 bases and 7 bases, in that order; junction bases with no gene match: 8. The CDR3 DNA is TGTGCCAGCAGTGTGGCTAGCGGGAGGAGGAATGAGCAGTTCTTC. It specifies CASSVASGRRNEQFF.

This clonotype was counted a few times. This sequence joins TRBV20-1 and TRBJ2-7; 11 positions agree with TRBD2. V was clipped by 5 bases and J by 2 bases; unmatched bases: 8. This CDR3 is built from 15 residues. Germline CDR1 reads DFQATT; CDR2 reads SNEGSKA (reference sequence). CDR3 sequence reads: CSADHTSGRAYEQYF. In DNA, the CDR3 is TGCAGTGCTGACCACACTAGCGGGAGAGCCTACGAGCAGTACTTC.

The table lists this clonotype with many counts. The rearrangement joins TRBV7-2 to TRBJ2-7, with 9 bases that match TRBD1. With 5 bases clipped from V and 4 bases from J, the junction kept 9 bases outside the gene matches. The CDR3 runs 15 residues. Germline V gives CDR1 SGHTA, CDR2 FQGNSA. In DNA form, the CDR3 reads TGTGCCAGCAGCCAGGGACAGGGTGGCGGGTACGAGCAGTACTTC. It translates to CASSQGQGGGYEQYF.

This clonotype was seen a handful of times. CDR3 coding DNA: TGTGCCAGCAGCTTAGCACCGGGAGCAGCCAAAAACATTCAGTACTTC. It yields the protein CASSLAPGAAKNIQYF. The chain carries TRBV7-6 and TRBJ2-4, with a weak D call TRBD2 (6 bases). CDR1 is SGHVS, CDR2 FNYEAQ, per germline. The CDR3 spans 16 residues. The V and J ends lost 0 bases and 0 bases respectively, with 9 bases between them.